The rows below give T cell receptor beta chains drawn from one sample of a study of blood T cell repertoires in COVID-19. This table comes from immunoSEQ multiplex PCR, and its TCRdb copy is limited to in-frame clones, with some not included. The data show fewer than 650,000 clones, less than 90% seen once. Sequencing was performed on peripheral blood. These receptors were obtained from a woman aged 50 to 60 with COVID-19, enrolled during active disease. Both conserved end residues are part of each CDR3.

V: TRBV30; length: 18; J: TRBJ2-1; CDR3: CAWLFSGPGAGFKNEQFF
V: TRBV9; length: 13; J: TRBJ2-2; CDR3: CASSVGLTGELFF
V: TRBV21-1; length: 11; J: TRBJ2-7; CDR3: CASSNPREQYF
V: TRBV6-4; length: 15; J: TRBJ2-1; CDR3: CASSVLAGGYNEQFF
V: TRBV6-5; length: 14; J: TRBJ1-5; CDR3: CASSTRQSNQPQHF
V: TRBV6-5; length: 11; J: TRBJ2-2; CDR3: CASSSRGELFF
V: TRBV5-1; length: 14; J: TRBJ2-5; CDR3: CASSPRGRSETQYF
V: TRBV6-1; length: 15; J: TRBJ1-1; CDR3: CASSELVRANTEAFF
V: TRBV27; length: 13; J: TRBJ2-7; CDR3: CASSLFGGAEQYF
V: TRBV11-2; length: 18; J: TRBJ1-6; CDR3: CASSPQHRGPGYNSPLHF
V: TRBV28; length: 13; J: TRBJ2-4; CDR3: CASLGGPKNIQYF
V: TRBV5-1; length: 15; J: TRBJ1-1; CDR3: CASSLAGGMNTEAFF
V: TRBV19; length: 18; J: TRBJ2-6; CDR3: CASSIVADRRAGANVLTF
V: TRBV30; length: 13; J: TRBJ1-1; CDR3: CAWGQGLNTEAFF
V: TRBV18; length: 15; J: TRBJ2-1; CDR3: CASSPRATGSNEQFF
V: TRBV5-6; length: 14; J: TRBJ1-1; CDR3: CASSVAGVGTEAFF
V: TRBV9; length: 15; J: TRBJ2-1; CDR3: CASSVLAGGDNEQFF
V: TRBV6-5; length: 16; J: TRBJ1-4; CDR3: CASSYGAGTANEKLFF
V: TRBV4-1; length: 15; J: TRBJ1-5; CDR3: CASSQVNQGRQPQHF
V: TRBV19; length: 11; J: TRBJ2-3; CDR3: CASTNTDTQYF